Below are 13 T cell receptor beta chains sequenced from a single sample in a study of cytomegalovirus exposure and HLA in healthy donors. The PCR made use of 60 Vbeta and 13 Jbeta primers. Clones were read by immunoSEQ multiplex PCR, and TCRdb kept only the in-frame ones, dropping some. The sample gives some 130,000 clones, 65% to 80% of which show up once; about 7% is in the top ten. Input material: PBMCs. The receptors originated from a man aged 35-49 years in good health and CMV-seropositive.

Turning to this clone: A read error may account for a junction end that differs from germline. The chain is built from TRBV19 and TRBJ2-2, with D tentatively TRBD1 (6 bases). This CDR3 has 14 residues. Germline-derived CDR1 and CDR2 are LNHDA and SQIVND (reference sequence). CDR3 in DNA: TGTGCCACTACTATTATCTATCCCCCAGGGGTGCTGTTTTTT. Translated: CATTIIYPPGVLFF. Drawing the rest from reference TRBV19 and TRBJ2-2, the complete variable domain is DGGITQSPKYLFRKEGQNVTLSCEQNLNHDAMYWYRQDPGQGLRLIYYSQIVNDFQKGDIAEGYSVSREKKESFPLTVTSAQKNPTAFYLCATTIIYPPGVLFFGEGSRLTVL.

V is TRBV30 and J is TRBJ1-1, with D perhaps matching TRBD1 (5 bases). The CDR3 extends over 12 amino acids. Trimming removed 3 bases from V and 4 bases from J, with 9 bases in between. Germline CDR1 is GTSNPN and CDR2 is SVGIG (reference sequence). CDR3 sequence (DNA): TGTGCCTGGAGCAGGGTGGGCACTGAAGCTTTCTTT. Amino acids: CAWSRVGTEAFF.

This chain connects TRBV7-9 to TRBJ2-1, with 8 bases that match TRBD1. Germline V gene sequence: CDR1 SEHNR, CDR2 FQNEAQ (reference sequence). The CDR3 runs 15 residues. V was pared by 8 bases and J by 8 bases, with 14 bases of the junction left unmatched. The CDR3 spells CASDALGQGVDEQFF. The CDR3 DNA reads TGTGCCAGCGACGCTCTAGGACAGGGAGTCGATGAGCAGTTCTTC.

This chain uses TRBV30 with TRBJ1-2; weak D call: TRBD1 (5 bases). The CDR3 runs 13 residues. V gave up 0 bases and J gave up 6 bases, with 11 bases separating them. Germline V gene data show CDR1 as GTSNPN and CDR2 as SVGIG (reference sequence). The chain's CDR3 is CAWSVAGDNGYTF. The CDR3 nucleotides read TGTGCCTGGAGTGTAGCGGGGGATAATGGCTACACCTTC.

This rearrangement joins TRBV5-6 to TRBJ2-2; D ambiguous. CDR1 and CDR2 (germline): SGHDT, YYEEEE. The V end lost 1 base, the J end lost 4 bases, and 11 bases lay between the germline ends. This CDR3 region has 15 residues. CDR3 in DNA: TGTGCCAGCAGCTTGCTCTCCCGCAGCACCGGGGAGCTGTTTTTT. Its protein is CASSLLSRSTGELFF.

The chain carries TRBV27 and TRBJ1-2; 7 positions match TRBD1. The CDR3 contains 13 residues. Germline-derived CDR1 and CDR2 are MNHEY and SMNVEV (reference sequence). The J segment lost 4 bases and the V segment lost 5 bases, leaving 4 bases of the junction unmatched. CDR3 bases: TGTGCCAGCAGTAAAACAGGGGTCTATGGCTACACCTTC. This encodes CASSKTGVYGYTF.

This chain connects TRBV5-1 to TRBJ2-1, with D tentatively TRBD2 (5 bases). V dropped 4 bases and J dropped 0 bases, with 8 bases sitting between them. From germline, CDR1 is SGHRS and CDR2 YFSETQ. The CDR3 is 14 residues long. CDR3 in DNA: TGCGCCAGCAGCCTTGGGAGCTCCTACAATGAGCAGTTCTTC. As protein: CASSLGSSYNEQFF.

CDR3 region: CASSFYRDGGRGTEAFF. The DNA of the CDR3 is TGTGCCAGCAGCTTTTACAGGGATGGAGGAAGGGGAACTGAAGCTTTCTTT. The rearrangement links TRBV11-2 to TRBJ1-1; TRBD1 might be the D (6 bases). The germline V gene has CDR1 SGHAT and CDR2 FQNNGV. Trimming shortened V by 3 bases and J by 5 bases, and 22 bases separated the two germline ends. This CDR3 contains 17 residues.

This clone showed up just once. The chain carries TRBV9 and TRBJ2-2; 8 nucleotides agree with TRBD2. The length of the CDR3 is 16 residues. Trimming removed 0 bases from V and 5 bases from J; junction bases left unmatched: 6. The germline CDR1 and CDR2 sequences are SGDLS and YYNGEE. The CDR3 loop is CASSVVGGAVTGELFF. The CDR3 nucleotides are TGTGCCAGCAGCGTAGTCGGGGGGGCGGTGACCGGGGAGCTGTTTTTT.

J is TRBJ2-3 and V is TRBV5-1; no reliable D call. This CDR3 has 17 amino acids. Germline CDR1 reads SGHRS; CDR2 reads YFSETQ. V lost 0 bases, J lost 2 bases, and 16 bases lay in between. The chain's CDR3 is CASSLAFRVPSTDTQYF. CDR3 DNA sequence: TGCGCCAGCAGCTTGGCCTTCCGGGTCCCCTCCACAGATACGCAGTATTTT.

The chain combines TRBV10-1 with TRBJ2-2; TRBD1 agrees at 8 bases. The V gene's germline CDR1 is WNHNN and CDR2 SYGVQD (reference sequence). The CDR3 is 14 amino acids. V was pared by 7 bases and J by 1 base, with 2 bases of the junction left unmatched. In DNA form, the CDR3 reads TGCGCCAGCACCGGGACAGGGAACACCGGGGAGCTGTTTTTT. Protein: CASTGTGNTGELFF.

V usage is TRBV4-2 and J usage is TRBJ2-2; D perhaps matches TRBD1 (6 bases). Trimming removed 2 bases from V and 2 bases from J, with 15 bases in between. Looked up from germline, CDR1 is LGHNA and CDR2 is YNFKEQ. CDR3 length equals 17 residues. The CDR3 DNA follows: TGTGCCAGCAGCCAAAAGACAGGCAGCTCTAACACCGGGGAGCTGTTTTTT. This encodes CASSQKTGSSNTGELFF.

The chain joins TRBV30 to TRBJ1-6, with TRBD1 matching 8 bases. Germline V gene data show CDR1 as GTSNPN and CDR2 as SVGIG (reference sequence). There are 15 residues in the CDR3. Unmatched junction bases numbered 4, after V lost 0 bases and J lost 6 bases. In DNA form, the CDR3 reads TGTGCCTGGAGTGTATGGGACAGGTCTAATTCACCCCTCCACTTT. Translating gives CAWSVWDRSNSPLHF.